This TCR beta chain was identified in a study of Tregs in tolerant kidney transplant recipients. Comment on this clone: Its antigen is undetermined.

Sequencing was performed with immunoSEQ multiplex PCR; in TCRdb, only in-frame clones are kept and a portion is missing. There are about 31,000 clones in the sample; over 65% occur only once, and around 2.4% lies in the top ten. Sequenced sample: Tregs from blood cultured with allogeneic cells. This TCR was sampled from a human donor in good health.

CDR3 amino acids: CASSDRYYGYTF. CDR3 nucleotides: TGTGCCAGCAGTGACAGATACTATGGCTACACCTTC. V usage is TRBV5-6 and J usage is TRBJ1-2, with D perhaps matching TRBD1 (5 bases). Germline V gene sequence: CDR1 SGHDT, CDR2 YYEEEE. The CDR3 sequence is 12 residues long. V lost 5 bases and J lost 3, with 8 bases in between.